The 25 T cell receptor beta chains below were found in one sample sequenced in a study of cytomegalovirus exposure and HLA in healthy donors. Use of 60 Vbeta and 13 Jbeta primers characterized the PCR. Sequenced by immunoSEQ multiplex PCR; TCRdb stores in-frame clones only, minus some. The table records about 80,000 clones, roughly 80% of them present only once. The source material was PBMCs. The receptors were sampled from a woman aged 50 to 60 in good health and CMV-seropositive.

This chain connects TRBV5-5 to TRBJ1-2, with D perhaps matching TRBD1 (5 bases). The CDR3 is made up of 14 amino acids. V dropped 0 bases and J dropped 2 bases, with 8 bases sitting between them. CDR1 SGHKS and CDR2 YYEKEE come from the germline V gene (reference sequence). CDR3 residues: CASSLDRLNYGYTF. Here the CDR3 DNA reads TGTGCCAGCAGCTTGGACAGGTTAAACTATGGCTACACCTTC.

The chain links TRBV9 to TRBJ2-3, with D tentatively TRBD2 (5 bases). V was clipped by 4 bases and J by 1 base, with 13 bases between them. The V gene's germline CDR1 is SGDLS and CDR2 YYNGEE. The CDR3 consists of 15 residues. For the CDR3, the DNA is TGTGCCAGCAGCCCCTTCCGGGGTGGCACAGATACGCAGTATTTT. Protein: CASSPFRGGTDTQYF.

The chain carries TRBV11-3 and TRBJ1-1, with 12 bases lining up with TRBD1. V shed 5 bases and J 1 base; nucleotides not matched to a gene: 5. Germline loops: CDR1 SGHNT, CDR2 YENEEA. The CDR3 length is 16 residues. CDR3 in DNA: TGTGCCAGCAGCCCGGGACAGGGGGCGGGGAACACTGAAGCTTTCTTT. Protein: CASSPGQGAGNTEAFF. Using reference TRBV11-3 and TRBJ1-1 for the parts outside the CDR3, the full variable domain is EAGVVQSPRYKIIEKKQPVAFWCNPISGHNTLYWYLQNLGQGPELLIRYENEEAVDDSQLPKDRFSAERLKGVDSTLKIQPAELGDSAVYLCASSPGQGAGNTEAFFGQGTRLTVV.

This chain links TRBV7-9 with TRBJ2-1; 7 bases are a match to TRBD1. Looked up from germline, CDR1 is SEHNR and CDR2 is FQNEAQ (reference sequence). V lost 4 bases to trimming and J lost 7 bases; unmatched junction nucleotides: 7. CDR3 length: 14 amino acids. The CDR3 DNA reads TGTGCCAGCAGCTACTGGACAGGCGTTAATGAGCAGTTCTTC. Translating gives CASSYWTGVNEQFF.

V gene TRBV27 combines with J gene TRBJ2-3; 7 positions agree with TRBD1. In germline, CDR1 is MNHEY, CDR2 SMNVEV (reference sequence). The CDR3 totals 15 residues. Unmatched junction bases numbered 11, after V lost 6 bases and J lost 5 bases. The CDR3 sequence: CASSRRGQWGDTQYF. The DNA for the CDR3 is TGTGCCAGCAGCCGAAGGGGACAGTGGGGAGATACGCAGTATTTT.

The rearrangement uses TRBV13 and TRBJ1-4; D unresolved. The CDR3 loop spans 11 amino acids. Deletions cut 6 bases from V and 8 bases from J, with 7 bases between. Per the germline V gene, CDR1 is PRHDT and CDR2 is FYEKMQ (reference sequence). The CDR3 region has the DNA TGTGCCAGCAGGTACGGGGAAAAACTGTTTTTT. It specifies CASRYGEKLFF.

V and J are TRBV28 and TRBJ2-3; TRBD1 is a possible D gene (6 bases). Germline lookup yields CDR1 MDHEN and CDR2 SYDVKM. V lost 4 bases to trimming and J lost 6 bases, with 17 bases between them. The CDR3 sequence is 15 residues long. The CDR3 nucleotides read TGTGCCAGCAGTTCGCGACAGGTGGGGTTGGATACGCAGTATTTT. This sequence encodes CASSSRQVGLDTQYF. The full variable domain, in which reference TRBV28 and TRBJ2-3 provide the parts outside the CDR3, is DVKVTQSSRYLVKRTGEKVFLECVQDMDHENMFWYRQDPGLGLRLIYFSYDVKMKEKGDIPEGYSVSREKKERFSLILESASTNQTSMYLCASSSRQVGLDTQYFGPGTRLTVL.

The chain carries TRBV7-8 and TRBJ1-4, with D tentatively TRBD1 (6 bases). Germline CDR1 reads SGHVS; CDR2 reads FQNEAQ. The CDR3 has 14 residues. V was cut by 6 bases and J by 4 bases, with 12 bases left in between. The chain's CDR3 is CASRSRQVNEKLFF. CDR3 coding DNA: TGTGCCAGCAGGTCTAGACAGGTTAATGAAAAACTGTTTTTT.

The chain employs TRBV6-6 and TRBJ2-1, with 10 bases that match TRBD2. CDR1 is MNHNY and CDR2 is SVGAGI in the germline V gene (reference sequence). The length of the CDR3 is 15 residues. The V gene end was trimmed by 7 bases and the J gene end by 3 bases; junction bases not matched to a gene: 6. Here the CDR3 reads CASMASGGLYNEQFF. CDR3 in DNA: TGTGCCAGCATGGCTAGCGGGGGCCTCTACAATGAGCAGTTCTTC.

This clone occurred once. V and J are TRBV5-1 and TRBJ2-1; TRBD2 might be the D (8 bases). This CDR3 is 15 amino acids long. Trimming left V 4 bases short and J 5 bases short, with 16 bases between. Germline V gene data show CDR1 as SGHRS and CDR2 as YFSETQ. CDR3 region: CASSREGQINNEQFF. The CDR3 DNA is TGCGCCAGCAGCCGGGAGGGACAGATAAACAATGAGCAGTTCTTC. Full variable domain (outside the CDR3, taken from reference TRBV5-1 and TRBJ2-1): KAGVTQTPRYLIKTRGQQVTLSCSPISGHRSVSWYQQTPGQGLQFLFEYFSETQRNKGNFPGRFSGRQFSNSRSEMNVSTLELGDSALYLCASSREGQINNEQFFGPGTRLTVL.

The gene calls are TRBV7-2 and TRBJ1-4; a possible D gene is TRBD1 (6 bases). This CDR3 has 13 amino acids. The germline V gene encodes CDR1 SGHTA and CDR2 FQGNSA. The V end lost 5 bases, the J end lost 12 bases, and 16 bases lay between the germline ends. Here the CDR3 reads CASSLPGGAELFF. The CDR3 DNA sequence: TGTGCCAGCAGCCTCCCGGGGGGCGCAGAACTGTTTTTT.

The V gene is TRBV6-1, the J gene TRBJ1-1, with TRBD1 matching 8 bases. The CDR3 length is 13 residues. J gave up 3 bases and V 6 bases, and 3 bases lay outside the gene matches. CDR1 and CDR2 (germline): MNHNS, SASEGT. The CDR3 is CASSTGGDTEAFF. The CDR3 nucleotides read TGTGCCAGCAGCACAGGGGGGGACACTGAAGCTTTCTTT.

This chain links TRBV18 with TRBJ2-1; D is uncertain. Germline loops: CDR1 KGHSH, CDR2 LQKENI. The CDR3 length is 15 residues. Deletions cut 5 bases from V and 7 bases from J, with 18 bases between. CDR3: CASSFTPPGENEQFF. For the CDR3, the DNA is TGTGCCAGCTCATTTACCCCTCCCGGTGAAAATGAGCAGTTCTTC.

V is TRBV30 and J is TRBJ1-5; D not resolved. Looked up from germline, CDR1 is GTSNPN and CDR2 is SVGIG (reference sequence). V dropped 2 bases and J dropped 1 base, with 12 bases sitting between them. The CDR3 covers 15 residues. The CDR3: CAWSPYAGSNQPQHF. As DNA, the CDR3 is TGTGCCTGGAGTCCGTACGCCGGGAGCAATCAGCCCCAGCATTTT.

The chain joins TRBV10-3 to TRBJ1-1; 7 positions agree with TRBD1. The germline CDR1 and CDR2 sequences are ENHRY and SYGVKD. Unmatched junction bases numbered 5, after V lost 6 bases and J lost 1 base. The CDR3 sequence is 14 residues long. The CDR3, as DNA: TGTGCCATCAGACCGACAGGGCGGAACACTGAAGCTTTCTTT. This gives the protein CAIRPTGRNTEAFF.

The rearrangement links TRBV5-4 to TRBJ2-1; 8 bases line up with TRBD2. Germline CDR1 and CDR2: SGHNT and YYREEE (reference sequence). The CDR3 sequence is 16 residues long. The junction had 11 bases not matched to a gene; V was cut back by 4 bases and J by 5 bases. The CDR3 nucleotides are TGTGCCAGCAGCCTAACCCGCGGGGGGCTAAACAATGAGCAGTTCTTC. Amino acids: CASSLTRGGLNNEQFF.

The chain carries TRBV9 and TRBJ2-1, with a possible D match to TRBD2 (5 bases). V was cut by 4 bases and J by 0 bases, with 17 bases left in between. CDR1 is SGDLS and CDR2 is YYNGEE in the germline V gene. The CDR3 has 17 residues. CDR3 region: CASSKSGGASSYNEQFF. The CDR3 region has the DNA TGTGCCAGCAGCAAATCAGGAGGAGCGAGCTCCTACAATGAGCAGTTCTTC.

This clone showed up just once. The chain carries TRBV6-5 and TRBJ2-3; 9 nucleotides align to TRBD2. With 5 bases clipped from V and 9 bases from J, the junction kept 3 bases outside the gene matches. This CDR3 contains 12 residues. CDR1 is MNHEY and CDR2 is SVGAGI in the germline V gene. CDR3 protein: CASSEAGGTQYF. The CDR3 DNA sequence: TGTGCCAGCAGTGAAGCGGGGGGAACGCAGTATTTT.

This clone appeared a single time. The CDR3 region has the DNA TGTGCCTGGTCCGGGGATAACACTGAAGCTTTCTTT. It encodes CAWSGDNTEAFF. The rearrangement joins TRBV30 to TRBJ1-1; D unclear. This CDR3 spans 12 amino acids. V gave up 5 bases and J gave up 2 bases, with 9 bases separating them. CDR1 is GTSNPN, CDR2 SVGIG, per germline (reference sequence).

Worth noting for this clone: The germline gene is not matched at one end of the junction; a read error may be the cause. The chain combines TRBV27 with TRBJ2-1, with a tentative D call TRBD1 (5 bases). Germline lookup yields CDR1 MNHEY and CDR2 SMNVEV (reference sequence). The length of the CDR3 is 14 residues. The CDR3 region is CANSLNSGFDEQFF. DNA for the CDR3: TGTGCCAACAGTTTAAACTCAGGGTTTGATGAGCAGTTCTTC.

This sequence joins TRBV7-3 and TRBJ2-2; a possible D gene is TRBD2 (6 bases). This CDR3 comprises 13 residues. Trimming removed 2 bases at V and 5 bases at J, with 6 bases between. CDR1 and CDR2 from the germline V gene are SGHTA and FQGTGA. This CDR3 reads CASSLGGTGELFF. As DNA, the CDR3 is TGTGCCAGCAGCTTAGGGGGGACCGGGGAGCTGTTTTTT.

The J gene is TRBJ1-6, the V gene TRBV5-4, with TRBD1 matching over 7 bases. The J segment lost 10 bases and the V segment lost 5 bases, leaving 9 bases of the junction unmatched. In germline, CDR1 is SGHNT, CDR2 YYREEE (reference sequence). There are 14 residues in the CDR3. The CDR3 DNA is TGTGCCAGCAGACAGGGGCTATCGGAATCACCCCTCCACTTT. Amino acids: CASRQGLSESPLHF.

This clone was counted once. V and J are TRBV6-5 and TRBJ1-5; D is perhaps TRBD1 (6 bases). V was trimmed by 4 bases and J by 1 base, leaving 11 bases between them. Germline CDR1 reads MNHEY; CDR2 reads SVGAGI. The CDR3 loop spans 15 amino acids. CDR3 residues: CASSWTANSNQPQHF. In DNA form, the CDR3 reads TGTGCCAGCAGTTGGACAGCGAACAGCAATCAGCCCCAGCATTTT.

This clone was seen a few times. The rearrangement links TRBV7-2 to TRBJ2-7, with 10 positions matching TRBD2. Unmatched junction bases numbered 2, after V lost 2 bases and J lost 4 bases. Germline CDR1 SGHTA, CDR2 FQGNSA. The CDR3 totals 14 residues. The CDR3 sequence is CASSLTSGVYEQYF. CDR3 DNA: TGTGCCAGCAGCTTAACTAGCGGGGTTTACGAGCAGTACTTC.

The CDR3 bases are TGTGCCAGCAGCTTAAAAGGGGGTCAAGGGGGCTCCTACGAGCAGTACTTC. Translation gives CASSLKGGQGGSYEQYF. The chain recombines TRBV5-4 with TRBJ2-7, with D perhaps matching TRBD1 (6 bases). The CDR3 spans 17 residues. Trimming shortened V by 2 bases and J by 0 bases, and 18 bases separated the two germline ends. Germline assignment: CDR1 SGHNT and CDR2 YYREEE (reference sequence).